These 2 T cell receptor beta chains originate from one sample sequenced in a study of blood T cell repertoires in COVID-19. Some clones are missing from TCRdb's copy, which holds only in-frame ones; the method was immunoSEQ multiplex PCR. Here the sample spans 95,000 to 150,000 clones, 70% to 90% being singletons. The sequenced sample consisted of peripheral blood. Receptors originate from a man aged 35-49 years with acute or convalescent COVID-19.

This clone was counted a few times. The rearrangement joins TRBV5-4 to TRBJ2-7; 9 bases fit TRBD2. Germline V CDR1 and CDR2: SGHNT, YYREEE (reference sequence). The CDR3 has 15 amino acids. V shed 4 bases, J shed 1 base, and the junction held 6 bases outside the gene matches. The CDR3 region has the DNA TGTGCCAGCAGCCCAGATAGCGGGAGATCCTACGAGCAGTACTTC. Amino acids: CASSPDSGRSYEQYF.

In DNA, the CDR3 is TGTGCCAGCAGCCGGGACAGGGTATACGAGACCCAGTACTTC. Protein sequence: CASSRDRVYETQYF. This rearrangement joins TRBV7-2 to TRBJ2-5, with 9 bases matching TRBD1. The CDR3 extends over 14 amino acids. Germline V CDR1 and CDR2: SGHTA, FQGNSA. Trimming removed 5 bases from V and 5 bases from J; junction bases left unmatched: 6.